The 13 T cell receptor beta chains presented below share a single source sample, sequenced in a study of CD8 T cells in Susac syndrome. RNA totalling roughly 0.5 to 1 ug underwent reverse transcription with random hexamers. Using its own MiXCR run on the immunoSEQ multiplex PCR reads, TCRdb lists one record per CDR3 protein. In the table there are hundreds of thousands of distinct CDR3 sequences, over 85% of which are singletons. Sequencing was performed on CD4+ T cells from PBMCs. The receptors were gathered from a human donor with multiple sclerosis.

J is TRBJ2-1 and V is TRBV7-3, with D perhaps assigned TRBD1 or TRBD2 (5 bases each). V was shortened by 4 bases and J by 5 bases, with 12 bases between the two germline ends. Germline V CDR1 and CDR2: SGHTA, FQGTGA. The CDR3 sequence is 14 residues long. The CDR3 protein is CASSSSGGNNEQFF. The DNA of the CDR3 is TGTGCCAGCAGCTCCTCTGGGGGAAACAATGAGCAGTTCTTC. Full variable domain (rest looked up from reference TRBV7-3 and TRBJ2-1): GAGVSQTPSNKVTEKGKYVELRCDPISGHTALYWYRQSLGQGPEFLIYFQGTGAADDSGLPNDRFFAVRPEGSVSTLKIQRTERGDSAVYLCASSSSGGNNEQFFGPGTRLTVL.

The chain has TRBV25-1 and TRBJ2-5; 7 bases agree with TRBD2. In germline, CDR1 is MGHDK, CDR2 SYGVNS. The CDR3 has 13 residues. After removal of 8 bases from V and 4 bases from J, the junction contained 7 bases not matched to a gene. CDR3 in amino acids: CASRGLVSETQYF. The CDR3 DNA reads TGTGCCAGCCGTGGACTAGTATCAGAGACCCAGTACTTC.

The count of this clonotype is one. The chain is built from TRBV15 and TRBJ2-5; either TRBD1 or TRBD2 may supply D (5 bases each). This CDR3 comprises 13 residues. CDR1 LNHNV and CDR2 YYDKDF come from the germline V gene (reference sequence). V dropped 5 bases and J dropped 7 bases, with 14 bases sitting between them. The CDR3 bases are TGTGCCACCAGCGGGGGACCCCGGGGGACCCAGTACTTC. Its translation: CATSGGPRGTQYF.

A note on this clonotype: No DNA is shown, since the ends of the CDR3 on it are uncertain; the CDR3 is the one TCRdb lists. The CDR3 spells CASSRAGPYQPQHF. The rearrangement uses TRBV6-5 and TRBJ1-5. Counting both end residues, the CDR3 totals 14 amino acids. Germline CDR1 is MNHEY and CDR2 is SVGAGI.

The chain employs TRBV4-1 and TRBJ2-7; weak D call: TRBD1 (7 bases). This CDR3 has 15 residues. Germline V gives CDR1 MGHRA, CDR2 YSYEKL. V dropped 4 bases and J dropped 7 bases, with 20 bases sitting between them. The CDR3 loop is CASSPQGDPGGEQYF. For the CDR3, the DNA is TGCGCCAGCAGCCCCCAGGGGGACCCCGGGGGAGAGCAGTACTTC.

The V gene is TRBV24-1, the J gene TRBJ1-2; 7 nucleotides line up with TRBD1. This CDR3 comprises 18 residues. The V segment lost 6 bases and the J segment 0 bases; nucleotides outside the gene matches: 15. CDR1 is KGHDR, CDR2 SFDVKD, per germline. CDR3 sequence: CATSSRVGTAPANYGYTF. The DNA of the CDR3 is TGTGCCACCAGTTCACGTGTAGGGACAGCACCCGCTAACTATGGCTACACCTTC.

The genes are TRBV9 and TRBJ1-1, with D hard to call. Germline CDR1 SGDLS, CDR2 YYNGEE. The CDR3 spans 14 residues. V gave up 4 bases and J gave up 1 base, with 11 bases separating them. CDR3 sequence: CASSSDAGNTEAFF. The CDR3 coding sequence is TGTGCCAGCAGCTCAGACGCCGGGAACACTGAAGCTTTCTTT.

The chain combines TRBV13 with TRBJ1-2; D is uncertain. Trimming took 6 bases from V and 6 from J, leaving 17 bases between them. The germline V gene encodes CDR1 PRHDT and CDR2 FYEKMQ (reference sequence). There are 14 residues in the CDR3. The CDR3 DNA reads TGTGCCAGCAGTGAAACGTCCCCAGCGCATGGCTACACCTTC. Its protein product is CASSETSPAHGYTF.

V usage is TRBV7-6 and J usage is TRBJ2-1; TRBD2 aligns across 9 bases. The length of the CDR3 is 16 residues. Germline values: CDR1 SGHVS, CDR2 FNYEAQ. The junction had 8 bases not matched to a gene; V was cut back by 5 bases and J by 3 bases. CDR3 in amino acids: CASSPVAGASYNEQFF. Written as DNA, the CDR3 is TGTGCCAGCAGCCCAGTAGCGGGAGCAAGCTACAATGAGCAGTTCTTC.

In its sample, this clonotype was seen a few times. The chain is built from TRBV12-3 or TRBV12-4 and TRBJ2-5; maybe TRBD2 (6 bases). Trimming removed 6 bases at V and 4 bases at J, with 15 bases between. The CDR3 contains 14 residues. CDR3 sequence: CASSSRISGETQYF. CDR3 nucleotides: TGTGCCAGCAGCTCCCGGATTAGCGGAGAGACCCAGTACTTC.

The chain recombines TRBV20-1 with TRBJ1-1, with D uncertain. Germline V CDR1 and CDR2: DFQATT, SNEGSKA (reference sequence). The CDR3 sequence is 12 residues long. Trimming removed 6 bases from V and 5 bases from J, with 13 bases in between. CDR3 sequence reads: CSARPLGTEAFF. The CDR3 DNA sequence: TGCAGTGCCCGTCCGCTCGGGACTGAAGCTTTCTTT.

The J gene is TRBJ2-7, the V gene TRBV11-2; 7 positions agree with TRBD2. CDR3 length equals 15 residues. The germline gives CDR1 SGHAT, CDR2 FQNNGV. V lost 5 bases, J lost 4 bases, and 11 bases stayed unmatched. CDR3 sequence: CASSPSGGGPYEQYV. The CDR3, as DNA: TGTGCCAGCAGCCCCTCGGGGGGAGGGCCTTACGAGCAGTACGTC.

CDR3 DNA: TGTGCCAGCTCCGAGGCAGGGCAAAATCAGCCCCAGCATTTT. This sequence encodes CASSEAGQNQPQHF. The chain joins TRBV6-5 to TRBJ1-5, with D perhaps matching TRBD1 (5 bases). V lost 8 bases and J lost 4, with 15 bases in between. This CDR3 contains 14 residues. CDR1 and CDR2 from the germline V gene are MNHEY and SVGAGI.